The source of this T cell receptor beta chain is a study of regulatory T cells. The primer mix had 52 TRBV and 13 TRBJ primers. Measured with immunoSEQ multiplex PCR; TCRdb has only the in-frame clones, and not every one. The profile covers about 15,000 clones, with 65% to 90% appearing a single time and over 7% taken by the ten largest. All CD3G-deficient patients showed autoimmunity, more severe in two. Sorting split CD4+ cells into CD25-high CD127-low Tregs and CD25-low CD127-high conventional T cells. The CDR3 extends over 13 amino acids. The germline gives CDR1 SGHRS, CDR2 YFSETQ. Germline trimming cut 2 bases from V and 6 bases from J; bases unmatched to any gene: 3. About this clone itself: Its antigen remains unidentified.

Study-wide points: In CD3G-deficient patients, conventional CD4+ T cells were enriched for hydrophobic CDR3 residues at positions 6 and 7. Patient repertoires had restricted TRB V-J pairs and skewed V and J usage, most in Tregs.

The material sequenced was conventional CD4+ T cells sorted from blood. This chain joins TRBV5-1 and TRBJ1-2; 8 positions match TRBD1. The sequence was collected from a person aged 25 to 40 with CD3G deficiency. The CDR3 sequence: CASSFGQGHGYTF. Written as DNA, the CDR3 is TGCGCCAGCAGCTTCGGACAGGGCCATGGCTACACCTTC.